The 2 T cell receptor beta chains presented below share a single source sample, sequenced in a study of shared clonotypes between healthy human individuals. The data were produced by immunoSEQ multiplex PCR, yet TCRdb's version contains in-frame clones alone and is incomplete. The sample records some 650,000 clones, 97% being singletons. Sequencing was carried out using naive CD4+ T cells sorted from blood. The subset was: CD45RA+ positively selected. All receptors derive from a woman in her twenties or thirties in good health.

The gene calls are TRBV18 and TRBJ2-7; 14 positions agree with TRBD2. V shed 5 bases, J shed 5 bases, and the junction held 8 bases outside the gene matches. CDR3 length: 16 amino acids. Germline CDR1 KGHSH, CDR2 LQKENI. CDR3 bases: TGTGCCAGCTCAGCTGGGACTAGCGGGAGTCGCGACGAGCAGTACTTC. Residues: CASSAGTSGSRDEQYF.

The chain employs TRBV28 and TRBJ2-7, with 11 positions matching TRBD1. Germline V lookup: CDR1 MDHEN, CDR2 SYDVKM. This CDR3 comprises 18 residues. The J segment lost 3 bases and the V segment lost 6 bases, leaving 16 bases of the junction unmatched. CDR3: CASRSFGTGGVRVYEQYF. The CDR3 DNA follows: TGTGCCAGCAGATCCTTTGGGACAGGGGGTGTCAGGGTCTACGAGCAGTACTTC.